This entry concerns a single T cell receptor beta chain. Under the authors' procedure: Amplification from reference gene primers served as the basis for estimated nucleated cell counts. The data were produced by immunoSEQ multiplex PCR, yet TCRdb's version contains in-frame clones alone and is incomplete. Clone size and the V and J calls come from that table; the DNA yielded D and trimming. The sample has roughly 61,000 clones; more than 85% are singletons. CDR1 is ENHRY and CDR2 is SYGVKD in the germline V gene. V gave up 10 bases and J gave up 1 base, with 16 bases separating them. The CDR3 length is 15 residues. These data come from a study of blood T cell repertoires in COVID-19. Study overall: Collection of acute and convalescent COVID-19 samples took place in the United States, Italy and Spain. In each case, the material was cDNA or gDNA derived from T cells, B-cell-depleted T cells, or PBMCs.

The sequence came from a man in his 60s with acute or convalescent COVID-19. This chain links TRBV10-3 with TRBJ2-2; a weak D match, TRBD2 (6 bases). The specimen sequenced was peripheral blood. The CDR3 loop reads CATGERAGNTGELFF. In DNA form, the CDR3 reads TGTGCCACGGGAGAAAGGGCAGGGAACACCGGGGAGCTGTTTTTT.